This entry lists 5 T cell receptor beta chains sequenced from one sample in a study of response to subunit inactivated influenza vaccine. One entry per CDR3 protein, called by TCRdb with MiXCR from the RT-PCR reads. The sample records roughly 160,000 distinct CDR3 sequences, 9.5% to 13% being singletons. The sample here was non-naive T cells sorted from PBMCs, taken roughly 46 days after vaccination. The receptors derive from a man aged 45-65 years who received an inactivated influenza vaccine.

In this sample, this clonotype turned up a few times. The V gene is TRBV4-3, the J gene TRBJ2-6; weak D call: TRBD2 (5 bases). Germline CDR1 is LGHNA and CDR2 is YSLEER. The CDR3 is made up of 18 amino acids. Trimming removed 3 bases from V and 0 bases from J, with 15 bases in between. CDR3 protein: CASSQSTPRDSGANVLTF. As DNA, the CDR3 is TGCGCCAGCAGCCAGTCTACCCCCCGGGACTCTGGGGCCAACGTCCTGACTTTC.

This chain joins TRBV20-1 and TRBJ2-7; perhaps TRBD2 as D (6 bases). The CDR3 contains 13 residues. CDR1 DFQATT and CDR2 SNEGSKA come from the germline V gene (reference sequence). V was clipped by 4 bases and J by 4 bases, with 14 bases between them. DNA for the CDR3: TGCAGTGCTAATAGGGACTTTCTATACGAGCAGTACTTC. This sequence encodes CSANRDFLYEQYF.

The chain recombines TRBV6-5 with TRBJ1-4; no clear D gene. CDR1 and CDR2 from the germline V gene are MNHEY and SVGAGI. V was cut by 2 bases and J by 7 bases, with 20 bases left in between. This CDR3 comprises 17 residues. Written as DNA, the CDR3 is TGTGCCAGCAGTTACGTTCCGGATCTCGTTCCAGGTGAAAAACTGTTTTTT. It encodes CASSYVPDLVPGEKLFF.

A few counts support this clonotype. The chain uses TRBV4-3 and TRBJ1-6, with no clear D. Germline V lookup: CDR1 LGHNA, CDR2 YSLEER. The CDR3 spans 14 residues. V lost 0 bases and J lost 6, with 6 bases in between. The CDR3 loop reads CASSQERTNSPLHF. DNA of the CDR3: TGCGCCAGCAGCCAAGAGCGGACTAATTCACCCCTCCACTTT.

This clonotype occurred once. The rearrangement uses TRBV18 and TRBJ2-1; D tentatively fits TRBD1 or TRBD2 (6 bases each). Germline V gene lookup returns CDR1 KGHSH and CDR2 LQKENI. The CDR3 is made up of 12 amino acids. V shed 2 bases and J shed 12 bases, with 11 bases lying between them. CDR3 loop: CASSPGGPAQFF. CDR3 DNA: TGTGCCAGCTCACCAGGGGGGCCCGCGCAGTTCTTC.